The 8 T cell receptor beta chains in this list originate from one sample, sequenced in a study of blood T cell repertoires in COVID-19. Libraries were prepared by immunoSEQ multiplex PCR; TCRdb keeps only in-frame clonotypes and omits some of them. The sample includes about 150,000 clones, about 89% of them seen just once. Sequenced sample: peripheral blood. The receptors were gathered from a man aged 50-60 years with acute or convalescent COVID-19.

The chain is built from TRBV30 and TRBJ2-1; weak D call: TRBD2 (6 bases). The CDR3 has 12 residues. Germline V CDR1 and CDR2: GTSNPN, SVGIG (reference sequence). Trimming left V 2 bases short and J 10 bases short, with 12 bases between. The CDR3 DNA is TGTGCCTGGAGTCTCGGGGGAGACGAGCAGTTCTTC. It codes for CAWSLGGDEQFF.

V is TRBV3-1 (or the pseudogene TRBV3-2) and J is TRBJ1-2; the match to TRBD1 covers 9 bases. With 7 bases clipped from V and 0 bases from J, the junction kept 6 bases outside the gene matches. CDR3 length: 15 residues. The germline V gene has CDR1 LGHDT and CDR2 YNNKEL (reference sequence). The CDR3 is CASKRGQGANYGYTF. The CDR3 bases are TGTGCCAGCAAGCGGGGACAGGGAGCTAACTATGGCTACACCTTC.

The chain couples TRBV13 to TRBJ2-2; maybe TRBD1 (7 bases). Trimming pared 5 bases from V and 4 bases from J, leaving 17 bases between. Germline V lookup: CDR1 PRHDT, CDR2 FYEKMQ (reference sequence). The length of the CDR3 is 16 residues. CDR3 DNA: TGTGCCAGCAGCGGCTACCGACAGGGAGGCACCGGGGAGCTGTTTTTT. Its protein product is CASSGYRQGGTGELFF.

This sequence joins TRBV7-9 and TRBJ2-7, with a weak D call TRBD1 (5 bases). Germline-derived CDR1 and CDR2 are SEHNR and FQNEAQ (reference sequence). The CDR3 has 13 residues. V lost 2 bases to trimming and J lost 2 bases, with 7 bases between them. Here the CDR3 reads CASSLQGPYEQYV. The CDR3 bases are TGTGCCAGCAGCTTACAGGGTCCCTACGAGCAGTACGTC.

This clone came up once. The rearrangement links TRBV11-2 to TRBJ2-1, with 8 bases identical to TRBD2. With 5 bases clipped from V and 2 bases from J, the junction kept 11 bases outside the gene matches. CDR1 is SGHAT and CDR2 is FQNNGV in the germline V gene. CDR3 length equals 17 residues. The CDR3, as DNA: TGTGCCAGCAGCCGATTATTAGCGGGACCCCCCTACAATGAGCAGTTCTTC. Residues: CASSRLLAGPPYNEQFF.

This chain connects TRBV12-3 or TRBV12-4 to TRBJ1-1; D is uncertain. The CDR3 has 12 residues. V shed 5 bases and J shed 7 bases, with 11 bases lying between them. As DNA, the CDR3 is TGTGCCAGCAGTACCGGGGAAGGTGAAGCTTTCTTT. Translated: CASSTGEGEAFF.

The chain uses TRBV28 and TRBJ2-7; 12 positions match TRBD1. Germline CDR1 MDHEN, CDR2 SYDVKM. The CDR3 has 15 amino acids. The J segment lost 7 bases and the V segment lost 4 bases, leaving 8 bases of the junction unmatched. The DNA of the CDR3 is TGTGCCAGCAGTTCGTCGGGACAGGGGGCTCAAGAGCAGTACGTC. Its translation is CASSSSGQGAQEQYV.

This chain uses TRBV19 with TRBJ1-6; 8 positions match TRBD1. The V and J ends lost 7 bases and 0 bases, in that order; junction bases with no gene match: 8. CDR3 length equals 17 residues. Germline CDR1 LNHDA, CDR2 SQIVND (reference sequence). DNA of the CDR3: TGTGCCAGTACTCGCGCAGGGGGCGTCTCCTATAATTCACCCCTCCACTTT. Amino acid sequence: CASTRAGGVSYNSPLHF. The variable domain in full, with the rest retrieved from reference TRBV19 and TRBJ1-6, is DGGITQSPKYLFRKEGQNVTLSCEQNLNHDAMYWYRQDPGQGLRLIYYSQIVNDFQKGDIAEGYSVSREKKESFPLTVTSAQKNPTAFYLCASTRAGGVSYNSPLHFGNGTRLTVT.